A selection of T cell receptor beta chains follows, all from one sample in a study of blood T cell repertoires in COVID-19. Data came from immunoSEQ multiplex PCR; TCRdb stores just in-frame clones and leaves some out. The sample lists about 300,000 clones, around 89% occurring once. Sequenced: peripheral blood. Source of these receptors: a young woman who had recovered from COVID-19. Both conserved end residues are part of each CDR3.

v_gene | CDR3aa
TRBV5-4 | CASSLEGQGPGELFF
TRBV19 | CASSIGTGGRYTF
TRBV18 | CASSHRQGATGANVLTF
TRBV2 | CASSVGLSTTDTQYF
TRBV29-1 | CSVEWAHERDEQFF
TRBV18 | CASSKEGSSTGELFF
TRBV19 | CASRSLGANTGELFF
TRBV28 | CASSLSYGTAISTEAFF
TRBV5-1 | CASSSLLQGRPEAFF
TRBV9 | CASSVGMGSNSPLHF
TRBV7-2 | CASSLMGGDEKLFF
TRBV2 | CASSDLFSPLHF
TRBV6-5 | CASSYGPGGEQYF
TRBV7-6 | CASSRSRDRDQYF
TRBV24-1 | CATSDSQGASFYEQFF
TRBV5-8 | CASTTRFTGNTIYF
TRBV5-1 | CASSPTGPETQYF
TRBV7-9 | CASSLQGTEEGYTF
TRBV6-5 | CASSYSRRDGYTF
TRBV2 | CASSFRGSGNTIYF
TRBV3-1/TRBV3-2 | CASSQGQGYGYTF
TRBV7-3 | CASSLTGDTIYF
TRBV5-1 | CASSLGGLKTGELFF
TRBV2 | CASSEGAGGNQPQHF
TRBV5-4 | CASTLGISTGVDYGYTF
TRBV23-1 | CASSQLNRGGANRNGNTEAFF
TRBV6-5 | CASSYPLSTVDYGYTF
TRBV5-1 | CASQGQSNTEAFF
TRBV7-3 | CASSYGTAGANVLTF
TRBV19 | CASSTGQGASQPQHF
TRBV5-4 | CASRRSGYTDTQYF
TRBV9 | CASSVNAEYTEAFF
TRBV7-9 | CASSRARGNYGYTF